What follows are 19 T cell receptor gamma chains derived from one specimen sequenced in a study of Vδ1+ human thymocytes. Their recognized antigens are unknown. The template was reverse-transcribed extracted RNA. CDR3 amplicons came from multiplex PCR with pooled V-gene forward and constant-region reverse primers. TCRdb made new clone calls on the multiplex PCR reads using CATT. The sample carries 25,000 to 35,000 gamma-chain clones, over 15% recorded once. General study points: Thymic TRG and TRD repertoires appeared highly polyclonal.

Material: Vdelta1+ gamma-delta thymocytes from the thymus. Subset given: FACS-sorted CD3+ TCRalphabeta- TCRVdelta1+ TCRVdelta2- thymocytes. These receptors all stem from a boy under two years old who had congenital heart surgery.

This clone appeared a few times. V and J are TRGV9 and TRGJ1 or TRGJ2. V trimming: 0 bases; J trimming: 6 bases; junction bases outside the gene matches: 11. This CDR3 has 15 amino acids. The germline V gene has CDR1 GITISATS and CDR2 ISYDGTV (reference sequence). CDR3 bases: TGTGCCTTGTGGGAGGTGCATTGGGTAGGTTATAAGAAACTCTTT. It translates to CALWEVHWVGYKKLF.

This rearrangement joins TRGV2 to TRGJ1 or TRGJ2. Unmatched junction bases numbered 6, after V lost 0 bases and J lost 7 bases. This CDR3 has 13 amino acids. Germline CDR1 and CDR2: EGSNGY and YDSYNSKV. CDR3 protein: CATWDGLEYKKLF. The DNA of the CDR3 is TGTGCCACCTGGGACGGGCTTGAGTATAAGAAACTCTTT.

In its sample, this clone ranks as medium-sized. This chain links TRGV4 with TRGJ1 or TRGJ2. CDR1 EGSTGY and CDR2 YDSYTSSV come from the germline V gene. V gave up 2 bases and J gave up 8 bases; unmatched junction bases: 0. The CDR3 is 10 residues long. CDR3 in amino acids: CATWDDKKLF. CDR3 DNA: TGTGCCACCTGGGATGATAAGAAACTCTTT.

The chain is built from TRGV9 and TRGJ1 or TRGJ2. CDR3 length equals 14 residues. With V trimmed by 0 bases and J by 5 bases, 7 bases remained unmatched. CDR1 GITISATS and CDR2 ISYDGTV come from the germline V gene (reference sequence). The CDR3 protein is CALWEVHADYKKLF. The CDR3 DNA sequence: TGTGCCTTGTGGGAGGTGCACGCTGATTATAAGAAACTCTTT.

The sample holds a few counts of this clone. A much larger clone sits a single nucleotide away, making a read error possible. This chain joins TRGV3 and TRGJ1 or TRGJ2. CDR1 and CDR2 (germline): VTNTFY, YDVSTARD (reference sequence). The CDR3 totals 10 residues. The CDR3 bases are TGTGCCACCTGGGATTATACGAAACTCTTT. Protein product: CATWDYTKLF.

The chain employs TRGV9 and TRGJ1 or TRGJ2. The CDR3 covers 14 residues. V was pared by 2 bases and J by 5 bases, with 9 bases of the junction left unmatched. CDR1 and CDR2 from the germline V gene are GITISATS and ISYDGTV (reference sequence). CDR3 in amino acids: CALWEAPLNYKKLF. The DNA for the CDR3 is TGTGCCTTGTGGGAGGCCCCCCTGAATTATAAGAAACTCTTT.

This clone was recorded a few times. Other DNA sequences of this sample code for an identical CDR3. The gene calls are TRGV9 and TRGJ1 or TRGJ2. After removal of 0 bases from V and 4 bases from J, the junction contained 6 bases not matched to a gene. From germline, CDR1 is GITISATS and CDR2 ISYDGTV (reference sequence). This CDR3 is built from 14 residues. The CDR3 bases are TGTGCCTTGTGGGAGGTGCACCCGTATTATAAGAAACTCTTT. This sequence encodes CALWEVHPYYKKLF.

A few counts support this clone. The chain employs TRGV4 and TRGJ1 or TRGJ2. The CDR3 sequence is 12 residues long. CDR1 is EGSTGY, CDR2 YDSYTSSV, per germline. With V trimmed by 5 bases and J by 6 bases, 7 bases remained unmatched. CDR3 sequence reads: CATWATAYKKLF. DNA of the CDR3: TGTGCCACCTGGGCAACGGCTTATAAGAAACTCTTT.

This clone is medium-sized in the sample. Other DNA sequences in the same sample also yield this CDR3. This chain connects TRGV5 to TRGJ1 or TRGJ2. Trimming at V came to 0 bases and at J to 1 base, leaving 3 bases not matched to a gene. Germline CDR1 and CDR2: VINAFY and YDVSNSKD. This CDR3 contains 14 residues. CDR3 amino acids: CATWDRPNYYKKLF. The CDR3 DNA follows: TGTGCCACCTGGGACAGGCCCAATTATTATAAGAAACTCTTT.

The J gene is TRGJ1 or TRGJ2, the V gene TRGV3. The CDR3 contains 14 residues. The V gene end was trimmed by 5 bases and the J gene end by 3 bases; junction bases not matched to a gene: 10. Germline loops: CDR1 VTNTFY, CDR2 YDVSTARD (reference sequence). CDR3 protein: CATWASQSYYKKLF. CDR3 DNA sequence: TGTGCCACCTGGGCCAGCCAGAGTTATTATAAGAAACTCTTT.

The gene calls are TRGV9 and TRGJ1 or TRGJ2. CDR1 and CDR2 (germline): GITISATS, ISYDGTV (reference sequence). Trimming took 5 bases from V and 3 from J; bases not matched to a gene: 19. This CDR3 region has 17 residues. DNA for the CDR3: TGTGCCTTGTGGGTGGTACTCCCTCCCGCGATTTATTATAAGAAACTCTTT. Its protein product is CALWVVLPPAIYYKKLF.

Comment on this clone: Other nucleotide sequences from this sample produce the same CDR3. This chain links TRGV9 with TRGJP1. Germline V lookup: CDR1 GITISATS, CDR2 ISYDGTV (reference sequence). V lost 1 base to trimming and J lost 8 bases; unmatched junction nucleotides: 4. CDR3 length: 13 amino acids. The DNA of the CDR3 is TGTGCCTTGTGGGAGGTAGCCGGTTGGTTCAAGATATTT. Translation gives CALWEVAGWFKIF.

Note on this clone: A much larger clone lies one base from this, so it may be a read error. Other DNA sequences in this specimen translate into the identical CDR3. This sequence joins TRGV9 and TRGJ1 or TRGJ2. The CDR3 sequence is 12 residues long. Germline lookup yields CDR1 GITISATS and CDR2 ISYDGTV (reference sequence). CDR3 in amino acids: CALWEPYYKKLF. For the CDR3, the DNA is TGCGCCTTGTGGGAGCCTTATTATAAGAAACTCTTT.

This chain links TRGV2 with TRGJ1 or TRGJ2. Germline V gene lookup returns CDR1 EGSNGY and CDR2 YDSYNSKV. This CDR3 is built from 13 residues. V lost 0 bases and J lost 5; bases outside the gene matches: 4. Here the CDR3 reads CATWDGIHYKKLF. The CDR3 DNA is TGTGCCACCTGGGACGGGATTCATTATAAGAAACTCTTT.

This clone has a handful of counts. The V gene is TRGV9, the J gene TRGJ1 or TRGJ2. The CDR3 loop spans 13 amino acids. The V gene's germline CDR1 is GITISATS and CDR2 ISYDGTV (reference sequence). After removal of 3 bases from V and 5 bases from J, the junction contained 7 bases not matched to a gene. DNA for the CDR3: TGTGCCTTGTGGGAGCCCCTGAATTATAAGAAACTCTTT. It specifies CALWEPLNYKKLF.

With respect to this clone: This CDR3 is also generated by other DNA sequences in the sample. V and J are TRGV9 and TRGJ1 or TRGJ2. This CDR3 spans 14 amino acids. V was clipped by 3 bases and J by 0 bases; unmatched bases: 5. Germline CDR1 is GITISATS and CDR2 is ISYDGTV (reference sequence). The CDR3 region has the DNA TGTGCCTTGTGGGAGTCACAGAATTATTATAAGAAACTCTTT. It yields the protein CALWESQNYYKKLF.

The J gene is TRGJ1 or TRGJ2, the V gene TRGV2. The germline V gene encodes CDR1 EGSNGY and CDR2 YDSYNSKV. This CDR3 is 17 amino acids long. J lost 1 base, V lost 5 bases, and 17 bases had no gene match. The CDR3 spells CATWATEVPPNYYKKLF. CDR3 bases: TGTGCCACCTGGGCCACCGAAGTTCCACCCAATTATTATAAGAAACTCTTT.

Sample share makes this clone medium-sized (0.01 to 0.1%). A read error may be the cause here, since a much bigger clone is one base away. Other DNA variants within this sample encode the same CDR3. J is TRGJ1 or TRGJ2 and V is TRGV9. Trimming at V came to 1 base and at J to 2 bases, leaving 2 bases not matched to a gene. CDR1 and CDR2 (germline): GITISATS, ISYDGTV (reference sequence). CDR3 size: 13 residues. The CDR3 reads CALWEVHYYKKLF. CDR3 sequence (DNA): TGTGCCTTGTGGGAGGTCCATTATTATAAGAAACTCTTT.

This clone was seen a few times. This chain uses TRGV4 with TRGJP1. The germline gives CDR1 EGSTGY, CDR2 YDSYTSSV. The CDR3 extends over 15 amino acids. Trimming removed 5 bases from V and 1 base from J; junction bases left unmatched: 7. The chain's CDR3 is CATWAILTTGWFKIF. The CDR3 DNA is TGTGCCACCTGGGCGATCCTTACCACTGGTTGGTTCAAGATATTT.